These 8 T cell receptor beta chains came from one sample sequenced in a study of naive and memory T cell subsets (dated by TCRdb to 2015 to 2018). The protocol used for the library was UMI-ligation and nested PCR. The instrument was an Illumina MiSeq. To cover both TRBC1 and TRBC2, the beta constant-region primer consisted of an equimolar mix of two oligonucleotides. The ligated cDNA went through four rounds of PCR with nested alpha and beta constant-region primers together with the SP2 primer. TCRdb trimmed public reads at Q25 via fastp, called clones via MiXCR and kept in-frame beta chains. Each entry merges the rows of one CDR3 protein and shows their most common DNA and genes. The sample yields over 110,000 distinct CDR3 sequences; approximately 21% were counted once. Roughly 0.6% of the sample lies in the top ten. What the authors observed across the whole study: A few larger clonotypes were present in naive repertoires, particularly the CD8 repertoires, and these clonotypes were possibly memory cells re-expressing CD45RA.

These TCRs are of unknown antigen specificity. Sequencing input: naive CD8+ T cells from blood. The sample's cell subset or site label, decoded: naive T cells, CD45RA high CD27+. The receptors originated from a human donor in good health.

This chain uses TRBV20-1 with TRBJ2-7; 7 bases fit TRBD1. Per the germline V gene, CDR1 is DFQATT and CDR2 is SNEGSKA (reference sequence). There are 11 residues in the CDR3. With V trimmed by 7 bases and J by 3 bases, 3 bases remained unmatched. CDR3 amino acids: CSGQGDYEQYF. For the CDR3, the DNA is TGCAGTGGACAGGGTGACTACGAGCAGTACTTC.

This chain uses TRBV11-2 with TRBJ2-5; 9 nucleotides align to TRBD1. CDR1 is SGHAT, CDR2 FQNNGV, per germline. This CDR3 comprises 14 residues. J was trimmed by 2 bases and V by 10 bases; bases with no gene match: 8. In nucleotides, the CDR3 is TGTGCCACTACAGGGGGCCGGTTACAAGAGACCCAGTACTTC. Its protein is CATTGGRLQETQYF.

The rearrangement uses TRBV14 and TRBJ2-5; D tentatively reads TRBD1 or TRBD2 (5 bases each). Germline assignment: CDR1 SGHDN and CDR2 FVKESK. Trimming removed 4 bases at V and 1 base at J, with 13 bases between. The CDR3 sequence is 15 residues long. CDR3 sequence reads: CASSLRDGGQETQYF. CDR3 nucleotides: TGTGCCAGCAGCCTCCGGGACGGCGGCCAAGAGACCCAGTACTTC.

This rearrangement joins TRBV3-1 to TRBJ2-3, with D uncertain. Germline CDR1 is LGHDT and CDR2 is YNNKEL (reference sequence). This CDR3 comprises 15 residues. V was clipped by 1 base and J by 1 base, with 9 bases between them. CDR3 sequence (DNA): TGTGCCAGCAGCCAAGTTTTAGCCGGCACAGATACGCAGTATTTT. As protein: CASSQVLAGTDTQYF.

The chain carries TRBV28 and TRBJ2-7, with 9 positions matching TRBD1. The length of the CDR3 is 14 residues. The V segment lost 6 bases and the J segment 5 bases; nucleotides outside the gene matches: 8. Germline V gene lookup returns CDR1 MDHEN and CDR2 SYDVKM. This CDR3 reads CASRGTGNSHEQYF. The CDR3 DNA reads TGTGCCAGCAGGGGGACAGGGAATTCCCACGAGCAGTACTTC.

The chain is built from TRBV28 and TRBJ2-5, with TRBD2 identical over 11 bases. Per the germline V gene, CDR1 is MDHEN and CDR2 is SYDVKM. The CDR3 has 17 residues. The V gene end was trimmed by 5 bases and the J gene end by 5 bases; junction bases not matched to a gene: 13. In nucleotides, the CDR3 is TGTGCCAGCAGTCCCGGGACTAGCGGAGATGATGGGGAGACCCAGTACTTC. Translating gives CASSPGTSGDDGETQYF.

The table lists this clonotype with a few counts. This sequence joins TRBV7-6 and TRBJ2-7; D possibly uses TRBD1 or TRBD2 (5 bases each). The CDR3 loop spans 14 amino acids. Between the trimmed V and J ends, which lost 5 bases and 2 bases, there was a span of 13 bases. CDR1 SGHVS and CDR2 FNYEAQ come from the germline V gene. Here the CDR3 DNA reads TGTGCCAGCAGCCTAGACCGGGGCACCTACGAGCAGTACTTC. It codes for CASSLDRGTYEQYF. Supplemented by reference TRBV7-6 and TRBJ2-7, the full variable domain reads GAGVSQSPRYKVTKRGQDVALRCDPISGHVSLYWYRQALGQGPEFLTYFNYEAQQDKSGLPNDRFSAERPEGSISTLTIQRTEQRDSAMYRCASSLDRGTYEQYFGPGTRLTVT.

The gene calls are TRBV12-3 or TRBV12-4 and TRBJ2-1; D is possibly TRBD1 (6 bases). CDR3 size: 19 residues. Trimming removed 5 bases at V and 4 bases at J, with 27 bases between. The CDR3 DNA sequence: TGTGCCAGCAGTCCCGACAGAGGGGGTGATGTTGTCGGATACAATGAGCAGTTCTTC. Translated, it gives CASSPDRGGDVVGYNEQFF.